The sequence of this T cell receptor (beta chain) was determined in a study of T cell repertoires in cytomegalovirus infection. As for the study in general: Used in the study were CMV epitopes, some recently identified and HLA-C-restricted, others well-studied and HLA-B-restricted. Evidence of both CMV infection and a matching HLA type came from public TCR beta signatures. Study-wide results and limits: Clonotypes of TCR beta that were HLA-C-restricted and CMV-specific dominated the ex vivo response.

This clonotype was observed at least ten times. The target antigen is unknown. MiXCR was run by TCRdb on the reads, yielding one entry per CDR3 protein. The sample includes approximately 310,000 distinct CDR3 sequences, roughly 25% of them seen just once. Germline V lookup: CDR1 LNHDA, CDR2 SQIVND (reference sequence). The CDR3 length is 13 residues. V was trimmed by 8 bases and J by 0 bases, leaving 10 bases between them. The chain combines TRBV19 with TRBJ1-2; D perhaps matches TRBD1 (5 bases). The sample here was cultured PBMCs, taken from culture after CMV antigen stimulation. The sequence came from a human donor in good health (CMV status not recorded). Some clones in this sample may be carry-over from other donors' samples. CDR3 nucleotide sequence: TGTGCCAGTCGGGACCGTGCTAACTATGGCTACACCTTC. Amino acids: CASRDRANYGYTF. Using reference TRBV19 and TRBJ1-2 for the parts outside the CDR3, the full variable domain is DGGITQSPKYLFRKEGQNVTLSCEQNLNHDAMYWYRQDPGQGLRLIYYSQIVNDFQKGDIAEGYSVSREKKESFPLTVTSAQKNPTAFYLCASRDRANYGYTFGSGTRLTVV.